This entry describes one TCR beta chain. The assay was immunoSEQ multiplex PCR, and TCRdb's table has in-frame clones only and misses some. The sample has tens of thousands of clones. The data derive from a study of T cells in women clearing cervical HPV infection. About the study: Control women cleared a single incident HPV16 infection within 12 months. Blood came at first lesion visit for cases, post-clearance for controls.

The receptor comes from a woman between 18 and 70 years old with a cervical HPV16 infection that either progressed to CIN3+ or cleared (not recorded which). The sequenced material came from blood buffy coat.

CDR3 protein: CASSIQKQPQHF. The CDR3 DNA, read in part, is TGTGCCAGTAGTATACAGAAGCAGCCC. This rearrangement joins TRBV19 to TRBJ1-5; no clear D gene. The CDR3 goes on 3 residues after the read ends, and that part is filled in from the germline J gene. The germline V and J ends were trimmed by 2 bases and 7 bases, with 6 bases remaining between them. CDR1 and CDR2 (germline): LNHDA, SQIVND (reference sequence). The CDR3 extends over 12 amino acids. The full variable domain, its missing parts supplied by reference TRBV19 and TRBJ1-5, is DGGITQSPKYLFRKEGQNVTLSCEQNLNHDAMYWYRQDPGQGLRLIYYSQIVNDFQKGDIAEGYSVSREKKESFPLTVTSAQKNPTAFYLCASSIQKQPQHFGDGTRLSIL.